These T cell receptor beta chains were read from a single sample in a study of siplizumab effects on memory and regulatory T cells. TCRdb keeps only in-frame clones here, not all; method: immunoSEQ multiplex PCR. The sample yields about 98,000 clones, more than 85% seen once. Sequencing used CD4+ T cells sorted from blood. All receptors derive from a human donor in good health. CDR3s include the opening cysteine and the closing phenylalanine or tryptophan. D genes are given only for firm matches. Size values are once, few and many counts, or a class for expanded clones, and some rows have none.

v_gene: TRBV5-4; j_gene: TRBJ2-7; d_gene: NA; abundance: NA; CDR3nt: TGTGCCAGCAGCTTGGTTGGGGGAGCCTCCTACGAGCAGTACTTC; CDR3aa: CASSLVGGASYEQYF
v_gene: TRBV5-1; j_gene: TRBJ1-1; d_gene: NA; abundance: NA; CDR3nt: TGCGCCAGCAGCGTAGACCGGGACACTGAAGCTTTCTTT; CDR3aa: CASSVDRDTEAFF
v_gene: TRBV27; j_gene: TRBJ2-7; d_gene: TRBD1; abundance: NA; CDR3nt: TGTGCCAGCAGTTTACGGGGGACAGGGGGCTTCTACGAGCAGTACTTC; CDR3aa: CASSLRGTGGFYEQYF
v_gene: TRBV19; j_gene: TRBJ1-5; d_gene: NA; abundance: NA; CDR3nt: TGTGCCAGTAGTACATCTACCGGGTCGACGCGGAGCAATCAGCCCCAGCATTTT; CDR3aa: CASSTSTGSTRSNQPQHF
v_gene: TRBV14; j_gene: TRBJ1-4; d_gene: TRBD1; abundance: NA; CDR3nt: TGTGCCAGCAGCCGTTCCGGGACAGTCTATGAAAAACTGTTTTTT; CDR3aa: CASSRSGTVYEKLFF
v_gene: TRBV30; j_gene: TRBJ1-5; d_gene: NA; abundance: NA; CDR3nt: TGTGCCTGGAGTGTTTCTGGGTCTTTCCGGAGCAATCAGCCCCAGCATTTT; CDR3aa: CAWSVSGSFRSNQPQHF
v_gene: TRBV18; j_gene: TRBJ2-5; d_gene: NA; abundance: NA; CDR3nt: TGTGCCAGCTCACCAGGAAGGAGTCAAGAGACCCAGTACTTC; CDR3aa: CASSPGRSQETQYF
v_gene: TRBV15; j_gene: TRBJ2-3; d_gene: NA; abundance: NA; CDR3nt: TGTGCCACCAGCCAAAGGGGGGGAATGATCCGCACAGATACGCAGTATTTT; CDR3aa: CATSQRGGMIRTDTQYF
v_gene: TRBV7-9; j_gene: TRBJ1-2; d_gene: NA; abundance: NA; CDR3nt: TGTGCCAGCAGCTTGACCGGGATCAACTATGGCTACACCTTC; CDR3aa: CASSLTGINYGYTF
v_gene: TRBV5-1; j_gene: TRBJ1-4; d_gene: NA; abundance: NA; CDR3nt: TGCGCCAGCAGCCCGGACGTGGAGGGCCCAAAAGGAGGCAAACTGTTTTTT; CDR3aa: CASSPDVEGPKGGKLFF
v_gene: TRBV11-3; j_gene: TRBJ2-5; d_gene: NA; abundance: NA; CDR3nt: TGTGCCAGCAGCGCGGACAGCCAAGAGACCCAGTACTTC; CDR3aa: CASSADSQETQYF
v_gene: TRBV9; j_gene: TRBJ1-1; d_gene: NA; abundance: NA; CDR3nt: TGTGCCAGCAGCGAGGATCTGAACACTGAAGCTTTCTTT; CDR3aa: CASSEDLNTEAFF
v_gene: TRBV9; j_gene: TRBJ1-3; d_gene: NA; abundance: NA; CDR3nt: TGTGCCAGCAGCGTATCGTGGGGGAGTAACGGAAACACCATATATTTT; CDR3aa: CASSVSWGSNGNTIYF
v_gene: TRBV18; j_gene: TRBJ2-3; d_gene: TRBD2; abundance: NA; CDR3nt: TGTGCCAGCTCACCTACCGGACTAGCGGGAGGGACCACAGATACGCAGTATTTT; CDR3aa: CASSPTGLAGGTTDTQYF
v_gene: TRBV7-2; j_gene: TRBJ2-6; d_gene: TRBD1; abundance: NA; CDR3nt: TGTGCCAGCAGCTTAAGAGGGGGCGCTTTTGGGGCCAACGTCCTGACTTTC; CDR3aa: CASSLRGGAFGANVLTF
v_gene: TRBV15; j_gene: TRBJ1-4; d_gene: NA; abundance: NA; CDR3nt: TGTGCCACCAGCAGAGATTTTGGAAAACTGTTTTTT; CDR3aa: CATSRDFGKLFF
v_gene: TRBV9; j_gene: TRBJ2-3; d_gene: TRBD1; abundance: NA; CDR3nt: TGTGCCAGCAGCCGGACAGGGTTCACAGATACGCAGTATTTT; CDR3aa: CASSRTGFTDTQYF
v_gene: TRBV27; j_gene: TRBJ2-6; d_gene: NA; abundance: NA; CDR3nt: TGTGCCAGCAGTGCCTGGGCTCCCATAAGCTCTGGGGCCAACGTCCTGACTTTC; CDR3aa: CASSAWAPISSGANVLTF
v_gene: TRBV4-1; j_gene: TRBJ1-5; d_gene: TRBD1; abundance: NA; CDR3nt: TGCGCCAGCAGCCACCCAGCCAGGGGGAATCAGCCCCAGCATTTT; CDR3aa: CASSHPARGNQPQHF
v_gene: TRBV27; j_gene: TRBJ1-3; d_gene: NA; abundance: medium-sized; CDR3nt: TGTGCCAGCAGTTTCCAGGGCCACTCTGGAAACACCATATATTTT; CDR3aa: CASSFQGHSGNTIYF
v_gene: TRBV28; j_gene: TRBJ2-1; d_gene: TRBD2; abundance: NA; CDR3nt: TGTGCCAGCAGTTTACTAGCGGACAATGAGCAGTTCTTC; CDR3aa: CASSLLADNEQFF
v_gene: TRBV11-2; j_gene: TRBJ2-2; d_gene: NA; abundance: NA; CDR3nt: TGTGCCAGCAGCGTGCTAGCCCCCGGGGAGCTGTTTTTT; CDR3aa: CASSVLAPGELFF
v_gene: TRBV5-6; j_gene: TRBJ2-7; d_gene: NA; abundance: NA; CDR3nt: TGTGCCAGCAGCTTCAGGTGGTACGAGCAGTACTTC; CDR3aa: CASSFRWYEQYF
v_gene: TRBV30; j_gene: TRBJ2-2; d_gene: NA; abundance: NA; CDR3nt: TGTGCCTGGAGTGTACCCGGGGGCACCGGGGAGCTGTTTTTT; CDR3aa: CAWSVPGGTGELFF
v_gene: TRBV6-6; j_gene: TRBJ2-7; d_gene: NA; abundance: NA; CDR3nt: TGTGCCAGCAAAAGGGATTCCTACGAGCAGTACTTC; CDR3aa: CASKRDSYEQYF
v_gene: TRBV28; j_gene: TRBJ1-3; d_gene: NA; abundance: NA; CDR3nt: TGTGCCAGCGGGCGGGGCTCTGGAAACACCATATATTTT; CDR3aa: CASGRGSGNTIYF
v_gene: TRBV30; j_gene: TRBJ2-5; d_gene: NA; abundance: many; CDR3nt: TGTGCCTGGAGTGTAACGACCCAGTACTTC; CDR3aa: CAWSVTTQYF
v_gene: TRBV28; j_gene: TRBJ1-5; d_gene: TRBD1; abundance: NA; CDR3nt: TGTGCCAGCAGCTCAGGGGGCGCGGGAAATCAGCCCCAGCATTTT; CDR3aa: CASSSGGAGNQPQHF
v_gene: TRBV5-1; j_gene: TRBJ2-1; d_gene: NA; abundance: NA; CDR3nt: TGCGCCAGCAGCTTGGTAGTGTCAGGGCAAGGGAATGAGCAGTTCTTC; CDR3aa: CASSLVVSGQGNEQFF
v_gene: TRBV6-5; j_gene: TRBJ2-6; d_gene: NA; abundance: NA; CDR3nt: TGTGCCAGCAGTTACGTACGGGGCTCTGGGGCCAACGTCCTGACTTTC; CDR3aa: CASSYVRGSGANVLTF
v_gene: TRBV11-2; j_gene: TRBJ1-3; d_gene: TRBD1; abundance: NA; CDR3nt: TGTGCCAGCAGCGCCGGGACAGGATTAAACACCATATATTTT; CDR3aa: CASSAGTGLNTIYF
v_gene: TRBV11-2; j_gene: TRBJ2-1; d_gene: TRBD2; abundance: NA; CDR3nt: TGTGCCAGCAGCCCTCGACTAGCGGGACTGTATGAGCAGTTCTTC; CDR3aa: CASSPRLAGLYEQFF
v_gene: TRBV5-5; j_gene: TRBJ1-4; d_gene: NA; abundance: NA; CDR3nt: TGTGCCAGCAGCTTGGTGGGGACAAGATATGAAAAACTGTTTTTT; CDR3aa: CASSLVGTRYEKLFF
v_gene: TRBV28; j_gene: TRBJ1-1; d_gene: NA; abundance: once; CDR3nt: TGTGCCAGCAGAAAACAGGCGGGCGGGACTGAAGCTTTCTTT; CDR3aa: CASRKQAGGTEAFF